These 26 T cell receptor beta chains were all obtained from the same sample, sequenced in a study of regulatory T cells in long-lasting Graves disease. As for time point: newly diagnosed GD, antithyroid drugs for less than 3 months. Preparation of the TCR library used RNA extracted from PBMCs. iRepertoire HTBI primers and Arm-PCR of CDR3 regions built TCR beta libraries. TCRdb itself ran the multiplex PCR reads through MiXCR, one entry per CDR3 protein. The sample has about 540,000 distinct CDR3 sequences, approximately 13% seen once. The same sample was also studied in work on T cells in Graves' hyperthyroidism and ophthalmopathy.

Sequences were derived from peripheral blood mononuclear cells (PBMCs), sampled at new diagnosis, from a patient treated with antithyroid drugs. These TCRs come from a man aged 25 to 40 with Graves disease.

This clonotype showed up many times. The chain couples TRBV2 to TRBJ1-5, with 9 bases lining up with TRBD1. Per germline, CDR1 SNHLY and CDR2 FYNNEI. The CDR3 runs 14 residues. V was pared by 6 bases and J by 6 bases, with 6 bases of the junction left unmatched. CDR3 nucleotide sequence: TGTGCCAGCAGCCAGACAGGGGGTGGTCAGCCCCAGCATTTT. This codes for CASSQTGGGQPQHF.

This clonotype was detected only a few times. The CDR3 reads CASSPIRDSRTGELFF. In DNA, the CDR3 is TGTGCCAGCAGCCCAATCCGGGACAGCAGGACCGGGGAGCTGTTTTTT. The chain combines TRBV12-3 or TRBV12-4 with TRBJ2-2; TRBD1 aligns across 7 bases. V dropped 6 bases and J dropped 5; count of bases not matched to a gene: 12. This CDR3 spans 16 amino acids.

This clonotype appeared many times. V gene TRBV5-1 combines with J gene TRBJ1-2; D possibly corresponds to TRBD1 (5 bases). Germline V gene lookup returns CDR1 SGHRS and CDR2 YFSETQ. Trimming removed 0 bases at V and 5 bases at J, with 17 bases between. This CDR3 has 16 residues. In DNA, the CDR3 is TGCGCCAGCAGCTTGGAGCCTCAGGGAGGAAGTTATGGCTACACCTTC. It is translated as CASSLEPQGGSYGYTF.

V usage is TRBV27 and J usage is TRBJ2-5; D not resolved. Per germline, CDR1 MNHEY and CDR2 SMNVEV (reference sequence). Trimming left V 1 base short and J 6 bases short, with 9 bases between. The CDR3 spans 13 residues. The CDR3 DNA follows: TGTGCCAGCAGTTTATGGGCACGCCAGACCCAGTACTTC. Translated, it gives CASSLWARQTQYF.

In its sample, this clonotype was seen a few times. This chain links TRBV29-1 with TRBJ2-1, with 7 bases aligning to TRBD2. The CDR3 runs to 16 residues. After removal of 7 bases from V and 0 bases from J, the junction contained 12 bases not matched to a gene. From germline, CDR1 is SQVTM and CDR2 ANQGSEA. The CDR3 nucleotides are TGCAGCGCCCCCCCCGCCGGCGGGAGCTCCTACAATGAGCAGTTCTTC. Translation gives CSAPPAGGSSYNEQFF.

This clonotype has more than one count but fewer than ten. A far larger clone is one base from this, pointing to a likely read error. The CDR3 sequence: CASTALPYNEQFF. The CDR3, as DNA: TGTGCCAGCACCGCCCTGCCTTACAATGAGCAGTTCTTC. This chain joins TRBV12-3 or TRBV12-4 and TRBJ2-1, with D unclear. CDR3 length equals 13 residues. Trimming cost V 7 bases and J 4 bases, with 11 bases left between them.

This clonotype has a count of ten or more. The V gene is TRBV6-5, the J gene TRBJ1-4, with D possibly matching TRBD1 (6 bases). The V end was cut by 0 bases, the J end by 6 bases, with 14 bases between. The CDR3 runs to 16 residues. The germline V gene encodes CDR1 MNHEY and CDR2 SVGAGI. Here the CDR3 reads CASSYSSGRGDEKLFF. The CDR3 nucleotides are TGTGCCAGCAGTTACTCGTCAGGCAGGGGTGATGAAAAACTGTTTTTT.

This chain connects TRBV15 to TRBJ1-5; TRBD1 agrees at 7 bases. V shed 0 bases, J shed 4 bases, and the junction held 9 bases outside the gene matches. The length of the CDR3 is 17 residues. The V gene's germline CDR1 is LNHNV and CDR2 YYDKDF (reference sequence). The CDR3 nucleotides are TGTGCCACCAGCAGAGATCCCGGGACAGCGCGAAATCAGCCCCAGCATTTT. Translation gives CATSRDPGTARNQPQHF. Drawing the rest from reference TRBV15 and TRBJ1-5, the complete variable domain is DAMVIQNPRYQVTQFGKPVTLSCSQTLNHNVMYWYQQKSSQAPKLLFHYYDKDFNNEADTPDNFQSRRPNTSFCFLDIRSPGLGDTAMYLCATSRDPGTARNQPQHFGDGTRLSIL.

This clonotype was seen repeatedly, ten times or more. V gene TRBV7-9 combines with J gene TRBJ2-7; 16 nucleotides agree with TRBD2. V lost 4 bases and J lost 2; bases outside the gene matches: 11. The CDR3 sequence is 19 residues long. Germline V CDR1 and CDR2: SEHNR, FQNEAQ (reference sequence). This CDR3 reads CASSSSHGTSGRDAYEQYF. The CDR3 nucleotides read TGTGCCAGCAGCTCCTCCCACGGGACTAGCGGGAGGGACGCCTACGAGCAGTACTTC.

This clonotype was seen more than once but under ten times. The chain employs TRBV5-1 and TRBJ2-1; TRBD1 matches at 9 bases. CDR3 length: 18 residues. Germline V gene sequence: CDR1 SGHRS, CDR2 YFSETQ. The junction had 12 bases not matched to a gene; V was cut back by 1 base and J by 4 bases. The CDR3 reads CASSLSVDRGKTYNEQFF. CDR3 nucleotide sequence: TGCGCCAGCAGCTTGTCGGTCGACAGGGGGAAAACATACAATGAGCAGTTCTTC.

V usage is TRBV29-1 and J usage is TRBJ1-1; D ambiguous. Deletions cut 4 bases from V and 6 bases from J, with 6 bases between. Germline assignment: CDR1 SQVTM and CDR2 ANQGSEA. CDR3 size: 10 residues. CDR3 DNA: TGCAGCGTTGCTACCCCTGAAGCTTTCTTT. Its translation: CSVATPEAFF.

This clonotype was observed many times. This rearrangement joins TRBV5-1 to TRBJ1-2; D remains ambiguous. Per the germline V gene, CDR1 is SGHRS and CDR2 is YFSETQ. V lost 0 bases to trimming and J lost 5 bases, with 14 bases between them. This CDR3 contains 15 residues. CDR3: CASSLVGLSPYGYTF. In DNA, the CDR3 is TGCGCCAGCAGCTTGGTCGGCCTATCTCCTTATGGCTACACCTTC. The full variable domain, in which reference TRBV5-1 and TRBJ1-2 provide the parts outside the CDR3, is KAGVTQTPRYLIKTRGQQVTLSCSPISGHRSVSWYQQTPGQGLQFLFEYFSETQRNKGNFPGRFSGRQFSNSRSEMNVSTLELGDSALYLCASSLVGLSPYGYTFGSGTRLTVV.

A remark on this clonotype: A far bigger clonotype differs at one base, so this is likely a read error. Since the CDR3 does not end with the conserved phenylalanine or tryptophan, this likely comes from a read error. The CDR3 loop is CASSPDFSPDTQYS. The CDR3 coding sequence is TGTGCCAGCAGCCCGGACTTTTCCCCAGATACGCAGTATTCT. V gene TRBV11-2 combines with J gene TRBJ2-3; D might be TRBD2 (5 bases). Deletions cut 5 bases from V and 4 bases from J, with 13 bases between. The CDR3 is 14 amino acids. CDR1 is SGHAT, CDR2 FQNNGV, per germline.

V gene TRBV29-1 combines with J gene TRBJ2-7, with D possibly being TRBD1 (8 bases). V was clipped by 6 bases and J by 2 bases, with 17 bases between them. Per the germline V gene, CDR1 is SQVTM and CDR2 is ANQGSEA. The CDR3 runs 14 residues. The CDR3: CSVEDREGAYEQYF. CDR3 in DNA: TGCAGCGTAGAGGACAGGGAGGGAGCCTACGAGCAGTACTTC.

This clonotype was detected only a few times. The CDR3 does not end in the conserved phenylalanine or tryptophan, so this is likely a read error. V and J are TRBV30 and TRBJ2-2; D gene unclear. The V and J ends lost 5 bases and 4 bases respectively, with 17 bases between them. Germline loops: CDR1 GTSNPN, CDR2 SVGIG (reference sequence). This CDR3 is 15 amino acids long. The chain's CDR3 is CAWLHRITGTGELFS. The DNA for the CDR3 is TGTGCCTGGCTCCATCGAATAACGGGCACCGGGGAGCTGTTTTCT.

Ten or more counts support this clonotype. The J gene is TRBJ2-3, the V gene TRBV10-3; 10 nucleotides agree with TRBD2. Germline V gene data show CDR1 as ENHRY and CDR2 as SYGVKD. V lost 0 bases and J lost 0; bases outside the gene matches: 3. This CDR3 has 17 residues. CDR3 protein: CAISESTTSGSTDTQYF. The DNA of the CDR3 is TGTGCCATCAGTGAGTCGACGACTAGCGGGAGCACAGATACGCAGTATTTT.

This clonotype was observed at least ten times. This chain joins TRBV20-1 and TRBJ1-1, with a possible D match to TRBD1 (5 bases). The CDR3 is made up of 15 amino acids. Germline CDR1 and CDR2: DFQATT and SNEGSKA (reference sequence). V was pared by 1 base and J by 4 bases, with 16 bases between. The DNA of the CDR3 is TGCAGTGCTAGAGGTAACCCCGGGGCGCCCACTGAAGCTTTCTTT. Translated: CSARGNPGAPTEAFF.

The chain has TRBV4-1 and TRBJ1-1, with 8 bases lining up with TRBD1. The J segment lost 1 base and the V segment lost 3 bases, leaving 10 bases of the junction unmatched. Germline lookup yields CDR1 MGHRA and CDR2 YSYEKL. CDR3 length equals 17 residues. CDR3 bases: TGCGCCAGCAGCCAGACCGGGACAGGAGGTTGGAACACTGAAGCTTTCTTT. Protein: CASSQTGTGGWNTEAFF.

This clonotype was detected ten times or more. The chain joins TRBV7-2 to TRBJ2-1; weak D call: TRBD1 (5 bases). Germline CDR1 SGHTA, CDR2 FQGNSA. Trimming cost V 4 bases and J 4 bases, with 14 bases left between them. This CDR3 spans 15 amino acids. The CDR3 nucleotides are TGTGCCAGCAGCTCCCGGTGGAGACAGTACAATGAGCAGTTCTTC. It yields the protein CASSSRWRQYNEQFF. Using reference TRBV7-2 and TRBJ2-1 for the parts outside the CDR3, the full variable domain is GAGVSQSPSNKVTEKGKDVELRCDPISGHTALYWYRQSLGQGLEFLIYFQGNSAPDKSGLPSDRFSAERTGGSVSTLTIQRTQQEDSAVYLCASSSRWRQYNEQFFGPGTRLTVL.

This clonotype occurred many times. This chain uses TRBV2 with TRBJ2-5; TRBD2 matches at 9 bases. The germline gives CDR1 SNHLY, CDR2 FYNNEI. Trimming at V came to 7 bases and at J to 4 bases, leaving 10 bases not matched to a gene. The CDR3 length is 15 residues. CDR3 DNA: TGTGCCAGCAAGTGGGCTAGCGGGATTTCAGAGACCCAGTACTTC. It is translated as CASKWASGISETQYF.

The sample holds many counts of this clonotype. V gene TRBV2 combines with J gene TRBJ2-2; D unclear. V gave up 0 bases and J gave up 5 bases, with 7 bases separating them. The CDR3 totals 14 residues. Germline V CDR1 and CDR2: SNHLY, FYNNEI. CDR3 DNA sequence: TGTGCCAGCAGTGAAGCCCCGCGAACCGGGGAGCTGTTTTTT. This encodes CASSEAPRTGELFF.

This clonotype occurred many times. A read error may produce the germline difference seen at one junction end. The chain carries TRBV5-1 and TRBJ1-1; no clear D. This CDR3 region has 11 residues. Germline lookup yields CDR1 SGHRS and CDR2 YFSETQ. The CDR3 DNA sequence: TGTGCCAGCAGCCTCGGGAGGGAAGCTTTCTTT. Protein product: CASSLGREAFF.

At least ten counts were recorded for this clonotype. The chain links TRBV14 to TRBJ1-1; D remains ambiguous. The CDR3 totals 15 residues. Germline loops: CDR1 SGHDN, CDR2 FVKESK. V lost 4 bases and J 0 bases, leaving 12 bases between the germline ends. CDR3 sequence reads: CASSRLAPLNTEAFF. The CDR3 bases are TGTGCCAGCAGCCGTCTGGCTCCGTTGAACACTGAAGCTTTCTTT. Variable domain in full (rest from reference TRBV14 and TRBJ1-1): EAGVTQFPSHSVIEKGQTVTLRCDPISGHDNLYWYRRVMGKEIKFLLHFVKESKQDESGMPNNRFLAERTGGTYSTLKVQPAELEDSGVYFCASSRLAPLNTEAFFGQGTRLTVV.

The rearrangement uses TRBV9 and TRBJ2-5, with 7 positions matching TRBD1. The length of the CDR3 is 14 residues. The junction had 3 bases not matched to a gene; V was cut back by 3 bases and J by 1 base. Germline CDR1 and CDR2: SGDLS and YYNGEE. The CDR3 spells CASSGGTAQETQYF. CDR3 bases: TGTGCCAGCAGCGGGGGGACAGCCCAAGAGACCCAGTACTTC. Complete variable domain (other parts from reference TRBV9 and TRBJ2-5): DSGVTQTPKHLITATGQRVTLRCSPRSGDLSVYWYQQSLDQGLQFLIQYYNGEERAKGNILERFSAQQFPDLHSELNLSSLELGDSALYFCASSGGTAQETQYFGPGTRLLVL.

This clonotype was observed many times. The chain links TRBV24-1 to TRBJ2-1, with TRBD2 identical over 11 bases. Germline values: CDR1 KGHDR, CDR2 SFDVKD. The CDR3 spans 16 residues. V gave up 4 bases and J gave up 4 bases; unmatched junction bases: 5. Here the CDR3 DNA reads TGTGCCACCAGTGAATCCGGGACTAGCGGTTACAATGAGCAGTTCTTC. Its translation: CATSESGTSGYNEQFF.

This clonotype was counted many times. CDR3 sequence reads: CASYVAAYLANTGELFF. CDR3 in DNA: TGTGCCAGCTATGTAGCGGCTTACCTCGCGAACACCGGGGAGCTGTTTTTT. J is TRBJ2-2 and V is TRBV12-3 or TRBV12-4, with D possibly being TRBD2 (6 bases). Trimming took off 8 bases at V and 0 bases at J, with 19 bases between the two ends. The CDR3 is 17 residues long.